One sample yielded the 10 T cell receptor beta chains listed below, sequenced in a study of T cells in Graves' hyperthyroidism and ophthalmopathy. Amplified regions were TCR beta CDR3 sequences from RNA transcripts. First-round RT-PCR targeting the TCR CDR3 was performed with the HTBI primer set. TCRdb re-analysed the multiplex PCR reads in MiXCR, keeping a single row per CDR3 protein. In the table there are 300,000 to 450,000 distinct CDR3 sequences, around 13% of which are singletons. Sequenced: blood. These receptors originate from a woman between 18 and 29 years old with Graves' hyperthyroidism.

This sequence joins TRBV4-1 and TRBJ2-7, with TRBD2 identical over 10 bases. The CDR3 extends over 16 amino acids. Germline V gene data show CDR1 as MGHRA and CDR2 as YSYEKL. J lost 2 bases, V lost 3 bases, and 7 bases had no gene match. In nucleotides, the CDR3 is TGCGCCAGCAGCCAGGTCCCTAGCGGGAGTACCTACGAGCAGTACTTC. Amino acids: CASSQVPSGSTYEQYF.

This chain joins TRBV6-5 and TRBJ1-2, with 10 nucleotides matching TRBD1. The V and J ends lost 3 bases and 3 bases, in that order; junction bases with no gene match: 7. The CDR3 extends over 16 amino acids. Looked up from germline, CDR1 is MNHEY and CDR2 is SVGAGI. The DNA of the CDR3 is TGTGCCAGCAGTTATGCTGCCGGGACAGGGGACTATGGCTACACCTTC. It is translated as CASSYAAGTGDYGYTF.

This clonotype was found a few times. A clone one base away is much larger, so this may be a read error. This chain links TRBV5-8 with TRBJ1-2, with TRBD1 matching 7 bases. The CDR3 is 14 residues long. CDR1 SGHTS and CDR2 YDEGEE come from the germline V gene. V shed 4 bases, J shed 3 bases, and the junction held 6 bases outside the gene matches. For the CDR3, the DNA is TGTGCCAGCAGCCCTGCTGGGACAGACTATGGCTACACCTTC. This translates into CASSPAGTDYGYTF.

This clonotype was counted at least ten times. The J gene is TRBJ1-1, the V gene TRBV28; D might be TRBD1 (6 bases). The germline CDR1 and CDR2 sequences are MDHEN and SYDVKM. Trimming removed 8 bases from V and 2 bases from J, with 12 bases in between. The CDR3 has 13 amino acids. The CDR3 region is CASCTGRNTEAFF. The CDR3 DNA reads as TGTGCCAGCTGTACAGGGAGAAACACTGAAGCTTTCTTT.

This clonotype showed up just a few times. The chain recombines TRBV11-1 with TRBJ2-2, with 8 bases matching TRBD2. The CDR3 consists of 15 residues. Germline values: CDR1 SGHAT, CDR2 FQDESV (reference sequence). The V segment lost 5 bases and the J segment 3 bases; nucleotides outside the gene matches: 5. The chain's CDR3 is CASSAGGGDTGELFF. CDR3 in DNA: TGTGCCAGCAGCGCCGGGGGGGGGGACACCGGGGAGCTGTTTTTT.

This clonotype was counted many times. The chain couples TRBV20-1 to TRBJ2-1; 8 nucleotides agree with TRBD2. This CDR3 region has 17 residues. V lost 1 base, J lost 1 base, and 9 bases stayed unmatched. Germline CDR1 reads DFQATT; CDR2 reads SNEGSKA (reference sequence). Here the CDR3 reads CSARVAGGRESYNEQFF. DNA of the CDR3: TGCAGTGCTAGAGTCGCGGGGGGTAGAGAGTCCTACAATGAGCAGTTCTTC.

This clonotype was seen a handful of times. The chain uses TRBV28 and TRBJ1-5; 7 bases are shared with TRBD1. Germline assignment: CDR1 MDHEN and CDR2 SYDVKM. V was clipped by 5 bases and J by 2 bases; unmatched bases: 12. The CDR3 runs 17 residues. Here the CDR3 DNA reads TGTGCCAGCAGTGATCAGACAGGGTCGCGCCGCAATCAGCCCCAGCATTTT. Amino acids: CASSDQTGSRRNQPQHF.

The table lists this clonotype with a count of one. The rearrangement links TRBV24-1 to TRBJ1-5; TRBD1 aligns across 9 bases. V trimming: 9 bases; J trimming: 4 bases; junction bases outside the gene matches: 9. Per germline, CDR1 KGHDR and CDR2 SFDVKD. This CDR3 has 15 amino acids. This CDR3 is CATRASGTGNQPQHF. In DNA form, the CDR3 reads TGTGCCACCCGCGCTTCCGGGACAGGGAATCAGCCCCAGCATTTT.

This clonotype was counted ten times or more. This rearrangement joins TRBV28 to TRBJ1-1; possible D gene TRBD1, 5 bases. Germline V CDR1 and CDR2: MDHEN, SYDVKM. The CDR3 is made up of 15 amino acids. The ends were cut back, 4 bases at V and 0 bases at J, with 12 bases in the middle. The CDR3 spells CASSSQTVMNTEAFF. The CDR3 DNA reads as TGTGCCAGCAGTTCACAGACAGTCATGAACACTGAAGCTTTCTTT.

The J gene is TRBJ2-1, the V gene TRBV7-3; D could derive from TRBD1 or TRBD2 (6 bases each). The CDR3 is made up of 15 amino acids. CDR1 and CDR2 from the germline V gene are SGHTA and FQGTGA. V lost 1 base to trimming and J lost 5 bases, with 12 bases between them. CDR3 residues: CASSLNGGANNEQFF. The CDR3 DNA reads TGTGCCAGCAGCTTAAACGGGGGCGCCAACAATGAGCAGTTCTTC.